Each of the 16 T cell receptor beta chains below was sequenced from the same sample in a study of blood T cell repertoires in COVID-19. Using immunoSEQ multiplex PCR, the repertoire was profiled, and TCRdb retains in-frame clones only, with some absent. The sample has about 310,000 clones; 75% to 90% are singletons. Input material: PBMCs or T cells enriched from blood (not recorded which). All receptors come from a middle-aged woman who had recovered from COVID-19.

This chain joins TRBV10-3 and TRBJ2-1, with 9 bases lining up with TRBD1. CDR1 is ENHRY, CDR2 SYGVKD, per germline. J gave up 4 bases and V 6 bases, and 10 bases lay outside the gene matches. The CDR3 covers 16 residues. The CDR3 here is CAIRKDRGLPYNEQFF. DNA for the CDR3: TGTGCCATCAGGAAGGACAGGGGTCTTCCGTACAATGAGCAGTTCTTC.

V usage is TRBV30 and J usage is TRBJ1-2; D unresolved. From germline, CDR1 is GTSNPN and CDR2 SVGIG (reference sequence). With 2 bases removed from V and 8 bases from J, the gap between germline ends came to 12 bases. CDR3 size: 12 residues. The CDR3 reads CAWSPGSTGYTF. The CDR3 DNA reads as TGTGCCTGGAGTCCAGGCTCAACCGGCTACACCTTC.

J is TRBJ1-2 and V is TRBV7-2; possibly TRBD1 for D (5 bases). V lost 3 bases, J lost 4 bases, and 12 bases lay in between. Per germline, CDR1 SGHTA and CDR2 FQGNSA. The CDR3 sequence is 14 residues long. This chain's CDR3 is CASSLGLQGYGYTF. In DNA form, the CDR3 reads TGTGCCAGCAGCTTGGGCCTCCAGGGCTATGGCTACACCTTC.

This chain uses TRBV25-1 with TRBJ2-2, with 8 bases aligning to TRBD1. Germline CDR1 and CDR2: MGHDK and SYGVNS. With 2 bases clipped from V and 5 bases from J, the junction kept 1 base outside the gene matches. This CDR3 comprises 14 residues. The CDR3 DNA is TGTGCCAGCAGTGAACAGGGGGCAACCGGGGAGCTGTTTTTT. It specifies CASSEQGATGELFF.

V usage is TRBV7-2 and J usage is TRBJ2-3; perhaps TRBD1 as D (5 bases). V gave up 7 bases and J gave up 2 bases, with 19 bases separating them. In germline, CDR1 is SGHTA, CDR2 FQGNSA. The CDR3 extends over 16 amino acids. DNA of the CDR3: TGTGCCAGCACCCCAGGGATAGCAGGCTACACAGATACGCAGTATTTT. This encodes CASTPGIAGYTDTQYF.

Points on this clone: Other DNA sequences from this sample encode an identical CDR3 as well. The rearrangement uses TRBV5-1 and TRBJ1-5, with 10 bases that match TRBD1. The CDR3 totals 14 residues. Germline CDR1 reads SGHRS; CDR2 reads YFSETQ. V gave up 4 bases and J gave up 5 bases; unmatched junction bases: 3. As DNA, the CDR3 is TGCGCCAGCAGCCGGACAGGGGGGGATCAGCCCCAGCATTTT. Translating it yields CASSRTGGDQPQHF.

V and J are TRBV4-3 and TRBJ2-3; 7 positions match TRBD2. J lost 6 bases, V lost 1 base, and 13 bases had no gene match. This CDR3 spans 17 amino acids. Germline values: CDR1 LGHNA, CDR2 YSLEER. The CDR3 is CASSQVSSGLGVDTQYF. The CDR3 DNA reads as TGCGCCAGCAGCCAAGTGTCTAGCGGTCTTGGTGTGGATACGCAGTATTTT.

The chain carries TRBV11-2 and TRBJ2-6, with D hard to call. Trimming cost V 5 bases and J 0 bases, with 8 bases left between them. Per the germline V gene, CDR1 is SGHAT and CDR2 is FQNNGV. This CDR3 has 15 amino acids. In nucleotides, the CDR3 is TGTGCCAGCAGCCCCCGGGTCTCTGGGGCCAACGTCCTGACTTTC. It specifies CASSPRVSGANVLTF.

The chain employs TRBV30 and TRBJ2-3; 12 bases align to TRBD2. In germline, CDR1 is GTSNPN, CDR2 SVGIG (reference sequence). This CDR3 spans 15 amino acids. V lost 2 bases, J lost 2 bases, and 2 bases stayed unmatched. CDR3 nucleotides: TGTGCCTGGAGTAGGACTAGCGGGAACACAGATACGCAGTATTTT. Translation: CAWSRTSGNTDTQYF.

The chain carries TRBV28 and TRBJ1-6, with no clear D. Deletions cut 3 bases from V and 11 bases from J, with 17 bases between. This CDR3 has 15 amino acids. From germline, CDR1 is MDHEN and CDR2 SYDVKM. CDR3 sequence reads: CASSFPQHRRAPLHF. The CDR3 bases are TGTGCCAGCAGTTTCCCCCAGCACCGACGGGCACCCCTCCACTTT.

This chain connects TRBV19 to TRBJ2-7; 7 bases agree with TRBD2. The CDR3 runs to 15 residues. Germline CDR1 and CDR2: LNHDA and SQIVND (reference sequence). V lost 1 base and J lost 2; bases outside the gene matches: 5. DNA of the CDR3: TGTGCCAGTAGTATAGGATACGCGGGGGCCTACGAGCAGTACTTC. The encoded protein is CASSIGYAGAYEQYF.

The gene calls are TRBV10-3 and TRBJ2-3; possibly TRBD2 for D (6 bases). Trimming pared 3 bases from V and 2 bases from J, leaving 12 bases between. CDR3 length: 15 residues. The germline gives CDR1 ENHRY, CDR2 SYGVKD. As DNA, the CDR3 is TGTGCCATCAGTGAAAGGGGCGGGGACACAGATACGCAGTATTTT. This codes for CAISERGGDTDTQYF.

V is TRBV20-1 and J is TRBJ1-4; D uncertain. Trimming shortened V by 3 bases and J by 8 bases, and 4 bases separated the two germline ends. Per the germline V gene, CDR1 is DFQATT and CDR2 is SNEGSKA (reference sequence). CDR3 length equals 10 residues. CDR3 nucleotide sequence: TGCAGTGCTAGTCAGGAAAAACTGTTTTTT. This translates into CSASQEKLFF.

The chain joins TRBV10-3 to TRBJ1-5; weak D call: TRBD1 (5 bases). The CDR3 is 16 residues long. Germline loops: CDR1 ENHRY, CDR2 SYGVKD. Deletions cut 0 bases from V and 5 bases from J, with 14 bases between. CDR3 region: CAISESRAGRDQPQHF. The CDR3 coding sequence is TGTGCCATCAGTGAGTCGAGGGCAGGGAGGGATCAGCCCCAGCATTTT.

This CDR3 reads CAWSVRGWTSGGTDTQYF. CDR3 nucleotide sequence: TGTGCCTGGAGTGTACGAGGCTGGACTAGCGGGGGAACAGATACGCAGTATTTT. The gene calls are TRBV30 and TRBJ2-3; TRBD2 matches at 13 bases. This CDR3 has 18 amino acids. Germline-derived CDR1 and CDR2 are GTSNPN and SVGIG (reference sequence). The V segment lost 0 bases and the J segment 3 bases; nucleotides outside the gene matches: 9.

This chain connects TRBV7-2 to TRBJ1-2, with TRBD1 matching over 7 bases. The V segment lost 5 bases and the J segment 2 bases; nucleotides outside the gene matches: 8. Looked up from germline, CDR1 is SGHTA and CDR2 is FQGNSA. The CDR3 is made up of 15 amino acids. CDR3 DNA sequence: TGTGCCAGCAGCCCCTCTCCAGGGGGGAACTATGGCTACACCTTC. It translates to CASSPSPGGNYGYTF.